The entry below gives a single T cell receptor (beta chain) sequence along with its context. Its antigen is still unknown. Study observations and caveats: Tumor memory CD4+ T cell TCR gene usage clustered with blood and lymph node memory CD4+ cells and lymph node naive CD4+ cells. Tumor Treg TCRs overlapped most with tumor naive CD4+ cells.

The CDR3 contains 16 residues. The ends lost 10 bases at V and 5 bases at J; junction bases unmatched: 18. Germline V gene sequence: CDR1 ENHRY, CDR2 SYGVKD. One entry per CDR3 protein, called by TCRdb with MiXCR from the 5' RACE reads. The sample yields approximately 30,000 distinct CDR3 sequences, roughly a quarter seen once. The sample consisted of memory CD4+ T cells sorted from blood. Sample subset: memory CD4+ T cells, CD4+CD45RO+CD25-. The chain joins TRBV10-3 to TRBJ1-2; TRBD1 matches at 8 bases. The origin of this receptor is a female donor with breast cancer. The CDR3: CASSLGQAAALYGYTF. Written as DNA, the CDR3 is TGTGCCAGCAGCCTGGGACAGGCGGCCGCCCTTTATGGCTACACCTTC.